This T cell receptor (beta chain) was captured by sequencing in a study of blood T cells in healthy people across ages. Whole-study results and caveats: Roughly linearly, TCR beta diversity per million T cells fell as age increased. It was the long-lived donors that had more naive CD4+ cells and higher diversity than aged donors. Unknown CMV status may confound age-related changes in expanded clones.

A sample-barcoded 5' primer and a J-beta primer mix were used in a second PCR of about 7 to 12 cycles. CDR3-containing paired-end reads numbered at least 3 million in each sample. One entry per CDR3 protein, called by TCRdb with MiXCR from the 5' RACE reads. Found here are about 680,000 distinct CDR3 sequences, over 45% of them singletons; the top ten hold under 35%. In the case of this clonotype: Its antigen is not known.

The sample comprised blood. The sequence derives from an older woman in good health.

The CDR3 sequence: CSADRGRRNTGELFF. The CDR3 nucleotides are TGCAGTGCCGACAGGGGGCGAAGGAACACCGGGGAGCTGTTTTTT. The gene calls are TRBV20-1 and TRBJ2-2; TRBD1 aligns across 10 bases. Germline CDR1 is DFQATT and CDR2 is SNEGSKA (reference sequence). V dropped 6 bases and J dropped 1; count of bases not matched to a gene: 5. This CDR3 region has 15 residues.